The next 32 T cell receptor beta chains were all read from a single sample in a study of siplizumab effects on memory and regulatory T cells. Assay used: immunoSEQ multiplex PCR; TCRdb lists only in-frame clones, some missing. The table lists around 100,000 clones, over 90% of them singletons. Sequencing was carried out using Tregs sorted from blood. The receptors come from a human donor in good health.

The chain combines TRBV19 with TRBJ2-3; the D gene is possibly TRBD1 (5 bases). CDR1 is LNHDA and CDR2 is SQIVND in the germline V gene (reference sequence). This CDR3 has 13 residues. The V and J ends lost 5 bases and 4 bases respectively, with 10 bases between them. The CDR3 nucleotides are TGTGCCAGTAGTGCTCAAGGGGCAGATACGCAGTATTTT. Its protein product is CASSAQGADTQYF.

The chain is built from TRBV7-9 and TRBJ1-1; D uncertain. The germline V and J ends were trimmed by 2 bases and 3 bases, with 7 bases remaining between them. Germline-derived CDR1 and CDR2 are SEHNR and FQNEAQ (reference sequence). CDR3 length: 13 amino acids. The CDR3 bases are TGTGCCAGCAGCTTACGCCAGGACACTGAAGCTTTCTTT. Translation gives CASSLRQDTEAFF.

This clone was recorded a few times. The J gene is TRBJ1-2, the V gene TRBV5-4; 9 bases match TRBD1. This CDR3 has 13 amino acids. From germline, CDR1 is SGHNT and CDR2 YYREEE (reference sequence). The junction had 6 bases not matched to a gene; V was cut back by 4 bases and J by 8 bases. The CDR3 coding sequence is TGTGCCAGCAGCAATACAGGGGGCAACGGCTACACCTTC. As protein: CASSNTGGNGYTF.

The chain joins TRBV4-3 to TRBJ1-1, with D perhaps TRBD1 (6 bases). Between the trimmed V and J ends, which lost 0 bases and 7 bases, there was a span of 15 bases. The CDR3 has 15 amino acids. CDR1 and CDR2 from the germline V gene are LGHNA and YSLEER. DNA for the CDR3: TGCGCCAGCAGCCAAGATGAGGGGGGAACAGGTGAAGCTTTCTTT. This sequence encodes CASSQDEGGTGEAFF.

The rearrangement uses TRBV4-2 and TRBJ1-4, with a possible D match to TRBD1 (6 bases). V was pared by 1 base and J by 4 bases, with 13 bases between. Germline-derived CDR1 and CDR2 are LGHNA and YNFKEQ. This CDR3 has 16 residues. Here the CDR3 reads CASSQGDTKSNEKLFF. DNA for the CDR3: TGTGCCAGCAGCCAAGGGGACACTAAAAGTAATGAAAAACTGTTTTTT.

This clone turned up a few times. This sequence joins TRBV5-6 and TRBJ2-3; 9 bases line up with TRBD2. Germline V gene data show CDR1 as SGHDT and CDR2 as YYEEEE. The CDR3 length is 15 residues. The V gene end was trimmed by 0 bases and the J gene end by 2 bases; junction bases not matched to a gene: 1. CDR3: CASSLGLADTDTQYF. The CDR3 coding sequence is TGTGCCAGCAGCTTGGGACTAGCGGACACAGATACGCAGTATTTT.

V usage is TRBV21-1 and J usage is TRBJ1-2. TRBV21-1 has pseudogene status. The CDR3 extends over 15 amino acids. The CDR3 DNA sequence: TGTGCCAGCAGCCCCTGGGGGGGGCTTGGCGATGGCTACACCTTC. Translating gives CASSPWGGLGDGYTF.

This chain connects TRBV7-2 to TRBJ1-2; weak D call: TRBD1 (6 bases). The CDR3 length is 15 residues. V was pared by 4 bases and J by 3 bases, with 15 bases between. Germline V lookup: CDR1 SGHTA, CDR2 FQGNSA. CDR3 region: CASSYLWGRDYGYTF. CDR3 nucleotides: TGTGCCAGCAGCTATCTTTGGGGGCGGGACTATGGCTACACCTTC.

J is TRBJ1-2 and V is TRBV10-3; 8 bases fit TRBD1. Looked up from germline, CDR1 is ENHRY and CDR2 is SYGVKD. The CDR3 runs to 17 residues. J was trimmed by 8 bases and V by 0 bases; bases with no gene match: 14. CDR3 in DNA: TGTGCCATCAGTGAGTCAACTCTCAGGGGGCGCTCGGGAGGCTACACCTTC. It yields the protein CAISESTLRGRSGGYTF.

The chain recombines TRBV19 with TRBJ2-5; 7 bases are shared with TRBD1. The junction had 12 bases not matched to a gene; V was cut back by 3 bases and J by 2 bases. The germline V gene encodes CDR1 LNHDA and CDR2 SQIVND (reference sequence). This CDR3 has 17 residues. The CDR3 bases are TGTGCCAGTAGTATTTTTCTCCGGACAGGCGGACAAGAGACCCAGTACTTC. Encoded protein: CASSIFLRTGGQETQYF.

The chain recombines TRBV7-8 with TRBJ1-1; no firm D call. Trimming pared 0 bases from V and 5 bases from J, leaving 16 bases between. This CDR3 contains 16 residues. Germline assignment: CDR1 SGHVS and CDR2 FQNEAQ. This chain's CDR3 is CASSLALWQTETEAFF. CDR3 nucleotides: TGTGCCAGCAGCTTAGCGCTTTGGCAGACGGAGACTGAAGCTTTCTTT.

DNA of the CDR3: TGTGCCAGCAGCTTGGTGGGGGTTAATGAGCAGTTCTTC. Translating gives CASSLVGVNEQFF. The chain joins TRBV5-4 to TRBJ2-1, with D perhaps assigned TRBD1 or TRBD2 (5 bases each). The V and J ends lost 0 bases and 7 bases respectively, with 8 bases between them. Germline V gene lookup returns CDR1 SGHNT and CDR2 YYREEE (reference sequence). The CDR3 runs to 13 residues. Based on the CDR3 plus reference TRBV5-4 and TRBJ2-1, the full variable domain is ETGVTQSPTHLIKTRGQQVTLRCSSQSGHNTVSWYQQALGQGPQFIFQYYREEENGRGNFPPRFSGLQFPNYSSELNVNALELDDSALYLCASSLVGVNEQFFGPGTRLTVL.

The table lists this clone with a count of one. The V and J genes are TRBV6-6 and TRBJ2-1, with D perhaps matching TRBD1 (5 bases). CDR3 length equals 13 residues. In germline, CDR1 is MNHNY, CDR2 SVGAGI (reference sequence). Between the trimmed V and J ends, which lost 7 bases and 2 bases, there was a span of 9 bases. CDR3 amino acids: CASKGVAYNEQFF. CDR3 sequence (DNA): TGTGCCAGCAAAGGGGTGGCCTACAATGAGCAGTTCTTC.

The gene calls are TRBV6-5 and TRBJ1-5; the D gene is possibly TRBD1 (5 bases). CDR1 is MNHEY, CDR2 SVGAGI, per germline. Trimming shortened V by 5 bases and J by 1 base, and 12 bases separated the two germline ends. The CDR3 has 15 residues. CDR3 region: CASSPGKGSNQPQHF. CDR3 nucleotide sequence: TGTGCCAGCAGTCCAGGGAAGGGGAGCAATCAGCCCCAGCATTTT.

The chain carries TRBV29-1 and TRBJ2-4; 7 nucleotides line up with TRBD1. The CDR3 extends over 12 amino acids. Germline trimming cut 7 bases from V and 5 bases from J; bases unmatched to any gene: 5. Looked up from germline, CDR1 is SQVTM and CDR2 is ANQGSEA. CDR3 DNA: TGCAGCGGACGGACAGGACAAAACATTCAGTACTTC. This encodes CSGRTGQNIQYF.

CDR3 loop: CASSTGPYGYTF. The CDR3 DNA is TGTGCCAGCAGCACCGGACCCTATGGCTACACCTTC. The chain combines TRBV5-6 with TRBJ1-2, with D unresolved. From germline, CDR1 is SGHDT and CDR2 YYEEEE. V was cut by 4 bases and J by 4 bases, with 8 bases left in between. The CDR3 loop spans 12 amino acids.

The V call is TRBV2, the J call TRBJ2-6; D is possibly TRBD2 (5 bases). The ends were cut back, 2 bases at V and 0 bases at J, with 5 bases in the middle. Germline V gene sequence: CDR1 SNHLY, CDR2 FYNNEI. The CDR3 runs to 15 residues. The CDR3 DNA is TGTGCCAGCAGTGAACGGGGCTCTGGGGCCAACGTCCTGACTTTC. It specifies CASSERGSGANVLTF.

The V call is TRBV10-3, the J call TRBJ2-1; the D is unclear. V was trimmed by 3 bases and J by 7 bases, leaving 10 bases between them. Germline V gene lookup returns CDR1 ENHRY and CDR2 SYGVKD. The CDR3 loop spans 13 amino acids. CDR3 region: CAISDGNPNEQFF. The CDR3 region has the DNA TGTGCCATCAGTGACGGCAATCCGAATGAGCAGTTCTTC.

The chain employs TRBV6-4 and TRBJ2-5; D is perhaps TRBD2 (5 bases). The CDR3 spans 13 residues. Germline CDR1 is MRHNA and CDR2 is SNTAGT. V was pared by 5 bases and J by 7 bases, with 14 bases between. As DNA, the CDR3 is TGTGCCAGCAGTCGGGAACCAAGTATGACCCAGTACTTC. Protein product: CASSREPSMTQYF.

The rearrangement joins TRBV10-3 to TRBJ2-5; tentative D call: TRBD2 (5 bases). Germline loops: CDR1 ENHRY, CDR2 SYGVKD. V lost 0 bases to trimming and J lost 2 bases, with 10 bases between them. The CDR3 runs 15 residues. CDR3 DNA: TGTGCCATCAGTGAGTCGATACGAGGGCAAGAGACCCAGTACTTC. This sequence encodes CAISESIRGQETQYF.

This chain connects TRBV6-1 to TRBJ1-2; D is unresolved. The CDR3 runs 12 residues. Per the germline V gene, CDR1 is MNHNS and CDR2 is SASEGT. The V and J ends lost 6 bases and 8 bases respectively, with 13 bases between them. The CDR3: CASRVTLEGYTF. CDR3 nucleotide sequence: TGTGCCAGCAGAGTCACCCTTGAAGGCTACACCTTC.

This clone has a single count. V usage is TRBV25-1 and J usage is TRBJ1-1; no clear D. V shed 4 bases and J shed 8 bases, with 8 bases lying between them. The V gene's germline CDR1 is MGHDK and CDR2 SYGVNS. The CDR3 is made up of 11 amino acids. The CDR3 spells CASSVGLEAFF. CDR3 bases: TGTGCCAGCAGTGTCGGTTTAGAAGCTTTCTTT. Full variable domain (remainder filled in from reference TRBV25-1 and TRBJ1-1): EADIYQTPRYLVIGTGKKITLECSQTMGHDKMYWYQQDPGMELHLIHYSYGVNSTEKGDLSSESTVSRIRTEHFPLTLESARPSHTSQYLCASSVGLEAFFGQGTRLTVV.

CDR3 nucleotide sequence: TGTGCCAGCAGCCAAGGCTACCCAGGACTAGCGATGGGTCGGGAGCTGTTTTTT. This encodes CASSQGYPGLAMGRELFF. The chain is built from TRBV14 and TRBJ2-2; 9 bases map to TRBD2. Germline V lookup: CDR1 SGHDN, CDR2 FVKESK. J was trimmed by 9 bases and V by 1 base; bases with no gene match: 15. The CDR3 consists of 18 residues.

This chain joins TRBV7-2 and TRBJ1-1; D perhaps matches TRBD1 (5 bases). The CDR3 covers 17 residues. Trimming pared 5 bases from V and 5 bases from J, leaving 24 bases between. The V gene's germline CDR1 is SGHTA and CDR2 FQGNSA. CDR3 in amino acids: CASSRDTARAGRTEAFF. The CDR3 coding sequence is TGTGCCAGCAGCCGTGACACCGCCCGGGCAGGGAGAACTGAAGCTTTCTTT.

The chain couples TRBV13 to TRBJ1-1; D remains unclear. Between the trimmed V and J ends, which lost 5 bases and 7 bases, there was a span of 11 bases. The CDR3 has 12 amino acids. Germline V CDR1 and CDR2: PRHDT, FYEKMQ (reference sequence). CDR3 nucleotide sequence: TGTGCCAGCAGCCTCCGACTGGGTGAAGCTTTCTTT. This codes for CASSLRLGEAFF. Combining the CDR3 with reference TRBV13 and TRBJ1-1 gives the whole variable domain AAGVIQSPRHLIKEKRETATLKCYPIPRHDTVYWYQQGPGQDPQFLISFYEKMQSDKGSIPDRFSAQQFSDYHSELNMSSLELGDSALYFCASSLRLGEAFFGQGTRLTVV.

The rearrangement links TRBV27 to TRBJ2-3; 13 bases match TRBD2. This CDR3 is 17 amino acids long. From germline, CDR1 is MNHEY and CDR2 SMNVEV (reference sequence). Unmatched junction bases numbered 10, after V lost 6 bases and J lost 4 bases. The CDR3 DNA reads as TGTGCCAGCAGGATAAGACTAGCGGGAGGCTCTCCAGATACGCAGTATTTT. Protein product: CASRIRLAGGSPDTQYF.

This chain links TRBV5-3 with TRBJ1-2; the D is unclear. Being an ORF, TRBV5-3 has a function that is uncertain. V was clipped by 0 bases and J by 6 bases, with 15 bases between them. The CDR3 spans 15 residues. The CDR3 reads CARSLAFPGAHGYTF. CDR3 nucleotides: TGTGCCAGAAGCTTGGCCTTTCCGGGCGCTCATGGCTACACCTTC.

The rearrangement uses TRBV14 and TRBJ1-2, with TRBD1 identical over 9 bases. V lost 4 bases and J lost 4; bases outside the gene matches: 4. Germline V gene data show CDR1 as SGHDN and CDR2 as FVKESK. This CDR3 contains 14 residues. The DNA of the CDR3 is TGTGCCAGCAGCCGGACAGGGGCTACCTATGGCTACACCTTC. Translation gives CASSRTGATYGYTF. The complete variable domain, with remaining parts taken from reference TRBV14 and TRBJ1-2, reads EAGVTQFPSHSVIEKGQTVTLRCDPISGHDNLYWYRRVMGKEIKFLLHFVKESKQDESGMPNNRFLAERTGGTYSTLKVQPAELEDSGVYFCASSRTGATYGYTFGSGTRLTVV.

The gene calls are TRBV5-5 and TRBJ2-2; D remains ambiguous. Trimming removed 0 bases at V and 4 bases at J, with 4 bases between. Germline V CDR1 and CDR2: SGHKS, YYEKEE (reference sequence). The CDR3 consists of 13 residues. CDR3: CASSLAGTGELFF. The CDR3 DNA reads TGTGCCAGCAGCTTGGCGGGCACCGGGGAGCTGTTTTTT.

This chain uses TRBV12-5 with TRBJ1-2; a possible D gene is TRBD1 (5 bases). The CDR3 consists of 15 residues. The germline V gene has CDR1 LGHNT and CDR2 FRNRAP. Trimming removed 1 base from V and 7 bases from J, with 16 bases in between. Here the CDR3 reads CASGLGPGGSGGYTF. CDR3 sequence (DNA): TGTGCTAGTGGTTTGGGACCGGGGGGATCTGGTGGCTACACCTTC.

This chain joins TRBV5-4 and TRBJ2-7; TRBD2 is a possible D gene (5 bases). CDR1 is SGHNT, CDR2 YYREEE, per germline (reference sequence). V was shortened by 9 bases and J by 7 bases, with 17 bases between the two germline ends. The length of the CDR3 is 12 residues. The CDR3 bases are TGTGCCACCCGCACGGGCCCGGGGGAGCAGTACTTC. Its protein is CATRTGPGEQYF.

This clone appeared a single time. This chain uses TRBV7-3 with TRBJ2-2; perhaps TRBD2 as D (6 bases). V lost 2 bases to trimming and J lost 4 bases, with 17 bases between them. CDR1 and CDR2 (germline): SGHTA, FQGTGA. There are 17 residues in the CDR3. The CDR3 DNA sequence: TGTGCCAGCAGCTTATACCCTCAGGGACTCTCCACCGGGGAGCTGTTTTTT. Amino acids: CASSLYPQGLSTGELFF.